The sequence of this TCR beta chain was determined in a study of glioma-infiltrating T cells. Study observations and caveats: Very few CDR3 sequences were shared between tissue and blood.

The CDR3 is 14 residues long. Per germline, CDR1 SGHRS and CDR2 YFSETQ. V lost 4 bases to trimming and J lost 3 bases; unmatched junction nucleotides: 7. This clonotype has at least ten counts. Antigen specificity is unknown. TCR alpha and beta CDR3 regions were amplified from RNA using iRepertoire nested multiplex PCR. For one-step reverse transcription and amplification, roughly 95-450 ng of tissue mRNA or PBMC total RNA was used. Via MiXCR, TCRdb re-called the multiplex PCR reads, giving one row per CDR3 protein. This sample has under 200,000 distinct CDR3 sequences, with about 32% found just once. The sample comprised glioma tissue, nonneoplastic brain tissue, or PBMCs (not recorded which). This sequence originates from a human donor with low-grade glioma or glioblastoma, undergoing nonglioma brain surgery, or in good health (not recorded which). The rearrangement links TRBV5-1 to TRBJ2-7; 7 bases fit TRBD1. For the CDR3, the DNA is TGCGCCAGCAGCACCGGGACAGTCGGCTACGAGCAGTACTTC. Its translation: CASSTGTVGYEQYF.